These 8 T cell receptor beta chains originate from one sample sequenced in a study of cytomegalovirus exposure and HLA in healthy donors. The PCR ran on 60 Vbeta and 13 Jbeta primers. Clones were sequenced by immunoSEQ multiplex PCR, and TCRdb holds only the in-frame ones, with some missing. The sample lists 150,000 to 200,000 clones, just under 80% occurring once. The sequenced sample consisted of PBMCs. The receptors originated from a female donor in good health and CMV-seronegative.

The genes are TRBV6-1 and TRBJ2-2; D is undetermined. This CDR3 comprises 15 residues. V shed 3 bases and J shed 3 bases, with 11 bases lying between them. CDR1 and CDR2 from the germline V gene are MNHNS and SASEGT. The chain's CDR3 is CASSDPGSHTGELFF. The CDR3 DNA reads TGTGCCAGCAGTGACCCAGGTTCGCACACCGGGGAGCTGTTTTTT.

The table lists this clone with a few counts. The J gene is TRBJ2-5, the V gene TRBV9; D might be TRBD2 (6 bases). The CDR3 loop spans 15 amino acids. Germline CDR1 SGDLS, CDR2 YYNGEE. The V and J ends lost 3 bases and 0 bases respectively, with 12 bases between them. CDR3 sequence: CASSGSGLYQETQYF. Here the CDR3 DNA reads TGTGCCAGCAGCGGTAGCGGTCTTTACCAAGAGACCCAGTACTTC. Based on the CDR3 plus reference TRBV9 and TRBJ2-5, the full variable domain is DSGVTQTPKHLITATGQRVTLRCSPRSGDLSVYWYQQSLDQGLQFLIQYYNGEERAKGNILERFSAQQFPDLHSELNLSSLELGDSALYFCASSGSGLYQETQYFGPGTRLLVL.

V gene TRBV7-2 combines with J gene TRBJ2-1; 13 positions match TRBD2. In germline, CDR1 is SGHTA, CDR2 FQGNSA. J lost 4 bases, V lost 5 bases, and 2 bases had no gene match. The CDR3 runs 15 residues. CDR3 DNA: TGTGCCAGCAGCACTAGCGGGGGGGCATACAATGAGCAGTTCTTC. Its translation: CASSTSGGAYNEQFF.

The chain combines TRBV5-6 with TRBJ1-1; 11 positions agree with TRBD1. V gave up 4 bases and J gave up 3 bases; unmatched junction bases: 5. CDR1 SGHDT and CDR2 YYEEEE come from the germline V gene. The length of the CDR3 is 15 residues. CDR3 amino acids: CASSPPDRGHTEAFF. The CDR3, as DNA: TGTGCCAGCAGCCCACCGGACAGGGGGCACACTGAAGCTTTCTTT. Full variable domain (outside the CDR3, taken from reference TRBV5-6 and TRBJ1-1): DAGVTQSPTHLIKTRGQQVTLRCSPKSGHDTVSWYQQALGQGPQFIFQYYEEEERQRGNFPDRFSGHQFPNYSSELNVNALLLGDSALYLCASSPPDRGHTEAFFGQGTRLTVV.

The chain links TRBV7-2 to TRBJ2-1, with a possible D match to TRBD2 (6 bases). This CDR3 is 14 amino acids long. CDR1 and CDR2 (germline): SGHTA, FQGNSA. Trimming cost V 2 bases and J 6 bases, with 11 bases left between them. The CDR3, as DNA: TGTGCCAGCAGCTTACGGGACTGGTCCAATGAGCAGTTCTTC. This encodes CASSLRDWSNEQFF.

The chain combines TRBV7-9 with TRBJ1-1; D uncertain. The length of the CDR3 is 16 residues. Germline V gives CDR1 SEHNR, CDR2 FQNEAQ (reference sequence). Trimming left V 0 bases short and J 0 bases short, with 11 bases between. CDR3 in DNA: TGTGCCAGCAGCTTAGCAGGCCGGGAGGTGAACACTGAAGCTTTCTTT. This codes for CASSLAGREVNTEAFF.

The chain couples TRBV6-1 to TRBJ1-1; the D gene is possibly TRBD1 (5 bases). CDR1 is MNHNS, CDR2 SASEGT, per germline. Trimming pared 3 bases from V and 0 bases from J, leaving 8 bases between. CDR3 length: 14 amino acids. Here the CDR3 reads CASSETDLNTEAFF. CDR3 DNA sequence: TGTGCCAGCAGTGAGACAGACCTGAACACTGAAGCTTTCTTT.

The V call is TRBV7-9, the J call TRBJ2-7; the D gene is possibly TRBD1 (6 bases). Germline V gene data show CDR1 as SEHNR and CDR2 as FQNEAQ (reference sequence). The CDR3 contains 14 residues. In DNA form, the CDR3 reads TGTTCCGGCAGCCCTAGGGACACTGACTACGAGCAGTACTTC. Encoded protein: CSGSPRDTDYEQYF.